This T cell receptor beta chain was found in a study of blood T cells in healthy people across ages (dated by TCRdb to about 2015). Background on the whole study: In model experiments, roughly one uniquely barcoded TCR beta cDNA molecule per two T cells was captured by template switching. To avoid experimental bias, donors of different ages were spread randomly across the sequencing lanes. The donors were split into four age groups: young (average around 16 years), middle-aged (about 40), aged (roughly 60) and long-lived (under 90). Using the same blood draw, the study looked at two additional independent replicas of 1 million unique cDNA reads for two donors, one aged 18 to 30 and the other aged 80 or older. The study measured age-related changes in TCR beta repertoire diversity using deep sequencing normalized with unique cDNA molecular identifiers.

About this clonotype itself: The antigen this receptor binds is unknown. No much larger clonotype is one base removed from it; base qualities were not supplied.

Libraries were built with 5' RACE. This sample was sequenced with an Illumina HiSeq 2500. A second PCR of about 6 to 11 cycles was run with a J-beta primer mix and a sample-barcoded 5' primer. Each TCR beta cDNA molecule received a unique molecular identifier from a template-switch 5' adaptor carrying 12 random nucleotides. Each sample yielded at least 2.5 million CDR3-containing paired-end reads. First-strand cDNA synthesis was performed from all RNA using the Mint cDNA synthesis kit, with priming by a TRBC-specific oligonucleotide. After uracil-DNA glycosylase treatment, a first 18-cycle PCR used universal primers M1SS and BC2_uni_R on all cDNA. As for the original processing: For normalization, 1 million high-quality reads, each with a distinct molecular identifier, were randomly selected from each sample. Instead of being binned into consensus sequences, reads that shared molecular identifiers were thrown out. MiTCR, run with a Q25 quality threshold and the strictest error-elimination algorithm, handled CDR3 identification, clonotype clustering and error correction. A nonparametric unseen species model with Euler transformation was used to estimate lower-bound total TCR beta diversity. TCRdb cleaned the public reads at Q25 with fastp, built clones with MiXCR and kept in-frame beta chains. One record per CDR3 amino acid sequence lists the most common genes and DNA. The V and J calls reflect TCRdb's pipeline rather than the authors' work. The sample profile shows 550,000 to 600,000 distinct CDR3 sequences; roughly 48% of them were found once. The ten largest clones represent 20% to 25% of the sample.

Spanning cysteine to phenylalanine, the CDR3 consists of 14 amino acids. The CDR3 DNA has 42 bases and is translated from base 1. V ends up 5 bases short and J 5 bases short, with an unmatched junction base count of 5. CDR1 SQVTM and CDR2 ANQGSEA were looked up in the germline V gene. Here is what the overall study found, with its caveats: The long-lived group showed more naive CD4+ T cells, fewer expanded clones and increased TCR diversity than the aged group, suggesting age selection. The percentage of naive T cells measured by flow cytometry correlated strongly with observed TCR beta diversity. Observed TCR beta diversity per million T cells fell roughly linearly with age, and a significant reduction was already apparent by age around 36. Estimates of total diversity based on one million sequenced T cells were regarded as lower bounds and as underestimates. Bulk unsorted PBMC profiling prevented conclusive comparison of naive and antigen-experienced compartments. The CMV infection status of donors was not known, potentially confounding age-related changes in expanded clonotypes.

The donors were roughly 40 Caucasian individuals from Russia, aged 6 to 90 years, who were systemically healthy. Around 9.8 milliliters of peripheral blood were collected from each donor into EDTA-treated Vacutainer tubes. Ficoll-Paque density-gradient centrifugation was used to isolate PBMCs, with at least 6 million obtained per sample. Total RNA, at least 6 micrograms per sample, was extracted from PBMCs with Trizol reagent. For every donor, flow cytometry on a PBMC aliquot measured the percentage of naive CD45RAhigh/CD27high T cells. Sequenced sample: blood. The source of this sequence is an elderly man in good health. The chain is made from TRBV29-1 and TRBJ2-2, with TRBD2 identical over 10 junction bases. The CDR3 region reads CSVRAGGRTGELFF. The DNA is TGCAGCGTTCGAGCGGGAGGGCGGACCGGGGAGCTGTTTTTT.